The sequence of this T cell receptor beta chain was determined in a study of Graves' ophthalmopathy and Graves' hyperthyroidism. The study's findings and limits: The model's prediction of ophthalmopathy progression had roughly 68% sensitivity and 72% to 75% specificity.

Germline V gene sequence: CDR1 SGHTA, CDR2 FQGTGA. The CDR3 loop spans 13 amino acids. The V end lost 5 bases, the J end lost 5 bases, and 12 bases lay between the germline ends. This clonotype was found many times. Its antigen is as yet unknown. The authors amplified TCR beta CDR3 regions, and they did so from RNA transcripts for repertoire sequencing. In the first round, RT-PCR was carried out with HTBI primers, and a multiplex PCR formed the second round. Using its own MiXCR run on the multiplex PCR reads, TCRdb lists one record per CDR3 protein. Counted here are hundreds of thousands of distinct CDR3 sequences, roughly 40% occurring once; the ten biggest clones make up approximately 43%.

Sequenced material: peripheral blood. The gene calls are TRBV7-3 and TRBJ1-1, with D perhaps matching TRBD1 (5 bases). The clonotype comes from an adult man with Graves' ophthalmopathy. Written as DNA, the CDR3 is TGTGCCAGCAGCCGAAATACAGGAACTGAAGCTTTCTTT. This codes for CASSRNTGTEAFF.